The T cell receptor beta chain described here comes from a study of blood T cell repertoires in COVID-19. Turning to the study itself: Samples taken during acute and convalescent COVID-19 were collected in the United States, Italy and Spain.

The authors' processing: Counts of nucleated cells, estimated from reference gene primer amplification, were obtained. Using immunoSEQ multiplex PCR, the repertoire was profiled, and TCRdb retains in-frame clones only, with some absent. The DNA gave D and trimming, while V, J and clone size come from that table. This table holds roughly 50,000 clones, 70% to 90% found once. Seattle's cohort entered during active infection and was followed longitudinally. The sequence was obtained from a woman older than 75 with COVID-19, enrolled during active disease. The sequencing input was peripheral blood.

The CDR3 loop is CASSFQAPGGNQPQHF. DNA for the CDR3: TGTGCCAGCAGTTTTCAGGCACCCGGGGGGAATCAGCCCCAGCATTTT. The V gene is TRBV28, the J gene TRBJ1-5; possibly TRBD1 for D (5 bases). Trimming took 3 bases from V and 4 from J, leaving 16 bases between them. The germline CDR1 and CDR2 sequences are MDHEN and SYDVKM. The CDR3 length is 16 residues.